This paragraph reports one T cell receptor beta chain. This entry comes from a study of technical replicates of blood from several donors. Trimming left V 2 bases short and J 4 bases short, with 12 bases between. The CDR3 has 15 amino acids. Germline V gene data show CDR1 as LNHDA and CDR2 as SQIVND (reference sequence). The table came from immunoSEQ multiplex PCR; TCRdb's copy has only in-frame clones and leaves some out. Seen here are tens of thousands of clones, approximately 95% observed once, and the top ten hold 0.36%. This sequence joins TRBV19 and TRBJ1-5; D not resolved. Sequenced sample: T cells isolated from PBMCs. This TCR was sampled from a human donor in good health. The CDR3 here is CASSIWAGNNQPQHF. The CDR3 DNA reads TGTGCCAGTAGTATATGGGCGGGGAATAATCAGCCCCAGCATTTT. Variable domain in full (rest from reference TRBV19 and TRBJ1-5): DGGITQSPKYLFRKEGQNVTLSCEQNLNHDAMYWYRQDPGQGLRLIYYSQIVNDFQKGDIAEGYSVSREKKESFPLTVTSAQKNPTAFYLCASSIWAGNNQPQHFGDGTRLSIL.